Listed here is a single TCR beta chain. The antigen is not known. The CDR3 covers 12 residues. Germline values: CDR1 SGDLS, CDR2 YYNGEE. V was clipped by 0 bases and J by 8 bases, with 5 bases between them. Blood sampling was done at baseline, cycle 4 day 1, and cycle 7 day 1. The data derive from a study of OX40 agonist ivuxolimab in advanced cancers. General study results and limits: Dosing at 0.1 to 3.0 mg/kg was accompanied by clonal expansion of CD4+ and CD8+ blood T cells by week 6. Also showing low normalized T-cell clonal expansion were some of the nonresponders.

Assay used: immunoSEQ multiplex PCR; TCRdb lists only in-frame clones, some missing. The sample lists 45,000 to 55,000 clones; around nine tenths were seen once. The genes are TRBV9 and TRBJ1-4, with unresolved D. The specimen was CD4+ or CD8+ T cells sorted from blood, collected in a trial of the OX40 agonist ivuxolimab. This clonotype was obtained from an adult with an advanced solid tumor such as melanoma, head and neck, liver or kidney cancer. The CDR3: CASSVGREKLFF. Written as DNA, the CDR3 is TGTGCCAGCAGCGTAGGGCGGGAAAAACTGTTTTTT. Together with reference TRBV9 and TRBJ1-4, the CDR3 gives the full variable domain: DSGVTQTPKHLITATGQRVTLRCSPRSGDLSVYWYQQSLDQGLQFLIQYYNGEERAKGNILERFSAQQFPDLHSELNLSSLELGDSALYFCASSVGREKLFFGSGTQLSVL.